The entry that follows covers one T cell receptor beta chain sequence. Exclusion of patients followed from uncontrolled infection, other autoimmune disease, pregnancy or lactation. The CDR3 totals 16 residues. Germline CDR1 is LNHDA and CDR2 is SQIVND (reference sequence). Trimming took 4 bases from V and 4 from J, leaving 16 bases between them. The investigators amplified TCR beta CDR3 regions from RNA transcripts. Researchers ran a first-round RT-PCR on the TCR CDR3 using the HTBI primer set. MiXCR, run by TCRdb on the multiplex PCR reads, gives a single entry per CDR3 protein. Of 730,000 or so distinct CDR3 sequences detected, around 20% appear once; the ten largest clones hold over 15%. This entry is derived from a study of T cells in Graves' hyperthyroidism and ophthalmopathy.

The sequenced sample consisted of blood. The sequence was obtained from a woman aged 45-65 years with Graves' hyperthyroidism that later progressed to Graves' ophthalmopathy. The chain employs TRBV19 and TRBJ2-2, with D perhaps TRBD1 (7 bases). This chain's CDR3 is CASSRQEGASTGELFF. In DNA, the CDR3 is TGTGCCAGTAGTAGGCAGGAGGGGGCGAGCACCGGGGAGCTGTTTTTT.